What follows are 9 T cell receptor beta chains derived from one specimen sequenced in a study of T cells in Graves' hyperthyroidism and ophthalmopathy. What was amplified from RNA transcripts were TCR beta CDR3 regions. With the HTBI primer set, the TCR CDR3 went through a first round of RT-PCR. TCRdb itself ran the multiplex PCR reads through MiXCR, one entry per CDR3 protein. This sample has about 540,000 distinct CDR3 sequences; around 45% occur once, and the top ten carry approximately 8.4%. The source material was peripheral blood or thyroid tissue (not recorded which). These receptors originate from a woman younger than 30 with Graves' hyperthyroidism.

CDR3 sequence: CASSSADREGETQYF. The CDR3 DNA is TGTGCCAGCAGCTCTGCGGACAGGGAGGGGGAGACCCAGTACTTC. This chain joins TRBV5-4 and TRBJ2-5; a weak D match, TRBD1 (8 bases). The V gene lost 3 bases and the J gene lost 5 bases, with 17 bases spanning the gap. Germline-derived CDR1 and CDR2 are SGHNT and YYREEE (reference sequence). This CDR3 comprises 15 residues.

V and J are TRBV20-1 and TRBJ1-2; D perhaps matches TRBD1 (6 bases). The CDR3 length is 13 residues. Germline V gene lookup returns CDR1 DFQATT and CDR2 SNEGSKA (reference sequence). V shed 3 bases and J shed 4 bases, with 12 bases lying between them. The CDR3 coding sequence is TGCAGTGCTAGGGGGGGGCAGAGCTATGGCTACACCTTC. It encodes CSARGGQSYGYTF.

Ten or more counts support this clonotype. The rearrangement links TRBV2 to TRBJ1-1, with D tentatively TRBD1 (6 bases). The CDR3 has 14 residues. The germline V gene encodes CDR1 SNHLY and CDR2 FYNNEI. V was cut by 5 bases and J by 3 bases, with 13 bases left in between. The CDR3 region has the DNA TGTGCCAGCAGTAACCAGGGGAGTGACACTGAAGCTTTCTTT. Encoded protein: CASSNQGSDTEAFF.

The chain joins TRBV20-1 to TRBJ2-5, with 10 positions matching TRBD2. The J call is uncertain, as TRBJ2-1 better fits the DNA end. This CDR3 is 14 amino acids long. The germline V gene has CDR1 DFQATT and CDR2 SNEGSKA (reference sequence). The chain's CDR3 is CSARLAGDVDEQFF. The DNA for the CDR3 is TGCAGTGCTAGACTAGCGGGAGATGTCGATGAGCAGTTCTTC.

Points on this clonotype: A much larger clone is a single base away; this may be a read error. The rearrangement joins TRBV7-2 to TRBJ1-2, with TRBD1 identical over 12 bases. V lost 4 bases, J lost 4 bases, and 7 bases stayed unmatched. This CDR3 is built from 16 residues. Germline CDR1 is SGHTA and CDR2 is FQGNSA. CDR3 protein: CASSSGQGAAGYGYTF. In nucleotides, the CDR3 is TGTGCCAGCAGCTCGGGACAGGGGGCGGCTGGCTATGGCTACACCTTC. The variable domain in full, completed from reference TRBV7-2 and TRBJ1-2, reads GAGVSQSPSNKVTEKGKDVELRCDPISGHTALYWYRQSLGQGLEFLIYFQGNSAPDKSGLPSDRFSAERTGGSVSTLTIQRTQQEDSAVYLCASSSGQGAAGYGYTFGSGTRLTVV.

Notes on this clonotype: A much larger clone lies a single base off, so this may be a read error. CDR3 bases: TGTGCCAGCAGTTACTCTGTCCACGGGCAGTACTTC. Translated, it gives CASSYSVHGQYF. The chain couples TRBV6-2 or TRBV6-3 to TRBJ2-7; D remains unclear. The CDR3 is 12 amino acids. V lost 0 bases and J lost 9, with 9 bases in between. CDR1 is MNHEY, CDR2 SVGEGT, per germline.

The chain employs TRBV20-1 and TRBJ2-2, with TRBD2 identical over 10 bases. Germline lookup yields CDR1 DFQATT and CDR2 SNEGSKA (reference sequence). V lost 3 bases to trimming and J lost 1 base; unmatched junction nucleotides: 8. The CDR3 has 17 amino acids. This CDR3 reads CSASGLAGVRNTGELFF. Written as DNA, the CDR3 is TGCAGTGCTAGTGGTCTAGCGGGAGTGAGGAACACCGGGGAGCTGTTTTTT.

The sample holds many counts of this clonotype. V is TRBV11-2 and J is TRBJ1-1; TRBD1 is a possible D gene (5 bases). The V end was cut by 5 bases, the J end by 6 bases, with 13 bases between. This CDR3 spans 13 amino acids. Germline V gives CDR1 SGHAT, CDR2 FQNNGV. The CDR3 DNA is TGTGCCAGCAGCCCTTCAGGGTGCGCTGAAGCTTTCTTT. Encoded protein: CASSPSGCAEAFF.

For this clonotype: At one end, the junction sequence differs from germline, possibly due to a read error. V is TRBV10-3 and J is TRBJ2-6; 10 bases line up with TRBD1. The germline V gene encodes CDR1 ENHRY and CDR2 SYGVKD. This CDR3 has 14 amino acids. In nucleotides, the CDR3 is TGTGCCATCAGCTCCCAGGACAGGGGGAACACTGAAGCTTTC. Protein sequence: CAISSQDRGNTEAF.